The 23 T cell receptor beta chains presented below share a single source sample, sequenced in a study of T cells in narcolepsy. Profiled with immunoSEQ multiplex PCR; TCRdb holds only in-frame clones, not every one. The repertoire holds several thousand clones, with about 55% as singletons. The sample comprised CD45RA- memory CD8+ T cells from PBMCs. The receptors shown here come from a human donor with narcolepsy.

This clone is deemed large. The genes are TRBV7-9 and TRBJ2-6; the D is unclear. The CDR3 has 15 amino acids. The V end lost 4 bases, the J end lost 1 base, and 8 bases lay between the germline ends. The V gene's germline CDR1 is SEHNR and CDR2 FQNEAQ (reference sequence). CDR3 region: CASSSSESGANVLTF. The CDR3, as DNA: TGTGCCAGCAGCTCGAGTGAATCTGGGGCCAACGTCCTGACTTTC.

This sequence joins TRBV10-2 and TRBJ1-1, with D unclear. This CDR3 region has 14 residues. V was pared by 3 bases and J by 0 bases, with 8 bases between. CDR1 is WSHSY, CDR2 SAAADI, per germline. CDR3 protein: CASSDSLLNTEAFF. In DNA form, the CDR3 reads TGCGCCAGCAGTGATTCATTATTGAACACTGAAGCTTTCTTT.

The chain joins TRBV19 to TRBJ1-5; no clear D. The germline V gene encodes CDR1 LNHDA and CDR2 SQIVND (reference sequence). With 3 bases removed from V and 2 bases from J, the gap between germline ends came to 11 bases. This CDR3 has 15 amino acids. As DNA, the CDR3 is TGTGCCAGTAGTATGCAGGTGGGTGGCAATCAGCCCCAGCATTTT. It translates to CASSMQVGGNQPQHF.

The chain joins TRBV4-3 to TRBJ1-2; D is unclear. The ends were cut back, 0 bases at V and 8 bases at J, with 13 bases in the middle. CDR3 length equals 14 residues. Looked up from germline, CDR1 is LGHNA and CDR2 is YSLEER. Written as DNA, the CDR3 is TGCGCCAGCAGCCAAGATGCCGGGCTGGGCGGCTACACCTTC. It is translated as CASSQDAGLGGYTF.

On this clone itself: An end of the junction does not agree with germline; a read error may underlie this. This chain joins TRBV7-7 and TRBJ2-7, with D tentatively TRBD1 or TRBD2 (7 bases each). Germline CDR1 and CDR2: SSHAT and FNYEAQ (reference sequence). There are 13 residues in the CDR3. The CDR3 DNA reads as TGTGCTAGCAGCGCAGGGGGGGGGCGCGAGCAGTACTTC. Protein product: CASSAGGGREQYF.

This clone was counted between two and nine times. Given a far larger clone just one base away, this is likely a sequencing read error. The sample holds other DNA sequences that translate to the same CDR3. The CDR3 loop reads CASSQDLGTGVVYEQYF. The CDR3 coding sequence is TGTGCCAGCAGCCAAGATCTGGGGACAGGGGTAGTCTACGAGCAGTACTTC. The chain employs TRBV5-6 and TRBJ2-7; 10 positions match TRBD1. The length of the CDR3 is 17 residues. After removal of 4 bases from V and 3 bases from J, the junction contained 13 bases not matched to a gene. Germline values: CDR1 SGHDT, CDR2 YYEEEE. The complete variable domain, with remaining parts taken from reference TRBV5-6 and TRBJ2-7, reads DAGVTQSPTHLIKTRGQQVTLRCSPKSGHDTVSWYQQALGQGPQFIFQYYEEEERQRGNFPDRFSGHQFPNYSSELNVNALLLGDSALYLCASSQDLGTGVVYEQYFGPGTRLTVT.

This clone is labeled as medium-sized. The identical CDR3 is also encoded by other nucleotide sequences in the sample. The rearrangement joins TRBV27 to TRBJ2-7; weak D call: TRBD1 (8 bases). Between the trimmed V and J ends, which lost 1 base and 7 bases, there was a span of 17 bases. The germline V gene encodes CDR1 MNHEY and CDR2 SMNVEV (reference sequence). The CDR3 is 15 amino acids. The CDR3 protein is CASSLYTGGRGEQYF. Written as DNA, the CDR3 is TGTGCCAGCAGTTTATATACAGGGGGGCGGGGGGAGCAGTACTTC.

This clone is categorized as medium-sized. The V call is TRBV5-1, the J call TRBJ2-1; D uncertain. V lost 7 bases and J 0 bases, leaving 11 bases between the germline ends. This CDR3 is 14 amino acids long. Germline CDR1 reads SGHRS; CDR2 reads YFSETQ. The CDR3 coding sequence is TGCGCCAGCGATCCACTTGGCTCCTACAATGAGCAGTTCTTC. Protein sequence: CASDPLGSYNEQFF.

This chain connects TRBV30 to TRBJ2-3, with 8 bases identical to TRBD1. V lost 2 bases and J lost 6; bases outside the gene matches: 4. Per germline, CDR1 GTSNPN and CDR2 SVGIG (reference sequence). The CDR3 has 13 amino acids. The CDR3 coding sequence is TGTGCCTGGAGTAGAACAGGGGGGGATACGCAGTATTTT. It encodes CAWSRTGGDTQYF.

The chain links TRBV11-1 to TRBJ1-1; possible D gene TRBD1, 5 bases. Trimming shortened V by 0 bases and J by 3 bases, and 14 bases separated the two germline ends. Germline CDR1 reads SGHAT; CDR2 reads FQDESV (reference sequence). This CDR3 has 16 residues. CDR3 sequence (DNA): TGTGCCAGCAGCTTAGCCCTCCACATGGGGGACACTGAAGCTTTCTTT. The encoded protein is CASSLALHMGDTEAFF. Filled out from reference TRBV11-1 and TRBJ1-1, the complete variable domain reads EAEVAQSPRYKITEKSQAVAFWCDPISGHATLYWYRQILGQGPELLVQFQDESVVDDSQLPKDRFSAERLKGVDSTLKIQPAELGDSAMYLCASSLALHMGDTEAFFGQGTRLTVV.

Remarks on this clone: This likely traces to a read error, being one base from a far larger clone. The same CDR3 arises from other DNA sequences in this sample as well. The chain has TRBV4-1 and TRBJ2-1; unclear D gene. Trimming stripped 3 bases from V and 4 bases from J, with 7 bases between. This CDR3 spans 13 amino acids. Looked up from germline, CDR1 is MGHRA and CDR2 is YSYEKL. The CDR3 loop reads CASSHYTYNEQFF. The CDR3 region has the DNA TGCGCCAGCAGCCATTACACTTACAATGAGCAGTTCTTC.

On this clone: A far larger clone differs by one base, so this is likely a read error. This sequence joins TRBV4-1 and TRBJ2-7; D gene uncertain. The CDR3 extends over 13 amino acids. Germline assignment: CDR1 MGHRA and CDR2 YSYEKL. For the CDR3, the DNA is TGCGCCAGCAGCCTTCTCCCCGTGGACGAGCAGCACTTC. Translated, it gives CASSLLPVDEQHF.

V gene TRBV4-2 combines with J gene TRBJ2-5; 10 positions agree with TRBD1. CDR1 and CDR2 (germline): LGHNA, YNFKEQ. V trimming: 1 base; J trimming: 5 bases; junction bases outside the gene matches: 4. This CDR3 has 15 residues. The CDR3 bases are TGTGCCAGCAGCCAAGCTCGGGGACAGGGGGAGACCCAGTACTTC. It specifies CASSQARGQGETQYF.

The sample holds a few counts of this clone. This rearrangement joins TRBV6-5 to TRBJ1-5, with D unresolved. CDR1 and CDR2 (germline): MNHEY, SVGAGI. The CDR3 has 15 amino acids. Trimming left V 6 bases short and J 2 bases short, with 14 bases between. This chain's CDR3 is CASSSDPDGNQPQHF. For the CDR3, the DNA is TGTGCCAGCAGCTCCGACCCTGACGGCAATCAGCCCCAGCATTTT.

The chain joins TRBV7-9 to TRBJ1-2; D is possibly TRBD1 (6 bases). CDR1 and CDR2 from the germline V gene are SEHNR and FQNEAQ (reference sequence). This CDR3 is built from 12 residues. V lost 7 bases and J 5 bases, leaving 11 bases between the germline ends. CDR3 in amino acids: CASNKGGYGYTF. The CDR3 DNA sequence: TGTGCCAGCAATAAGGGGGGGTATGGCTACACCTTC.

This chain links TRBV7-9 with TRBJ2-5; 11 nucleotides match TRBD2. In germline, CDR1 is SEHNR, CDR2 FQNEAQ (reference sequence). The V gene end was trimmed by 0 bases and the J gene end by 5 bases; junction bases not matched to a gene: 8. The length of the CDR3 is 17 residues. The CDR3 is CASSLARSSGGAETQYF. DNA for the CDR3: TGTGCCAGCAGCTTAGCGCGGAGTAGCGGGGGGGCGGAGACCCAGTACTTC.

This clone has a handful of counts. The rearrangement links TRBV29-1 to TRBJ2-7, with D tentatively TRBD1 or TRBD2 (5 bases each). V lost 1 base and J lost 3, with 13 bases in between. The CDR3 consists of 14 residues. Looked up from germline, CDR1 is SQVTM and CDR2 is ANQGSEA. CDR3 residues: CSVEGSGTNYEQYF. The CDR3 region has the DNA TGCAGCGTTGAAGGTTCAGGGACCAACTACGAGCAGTACTTC.

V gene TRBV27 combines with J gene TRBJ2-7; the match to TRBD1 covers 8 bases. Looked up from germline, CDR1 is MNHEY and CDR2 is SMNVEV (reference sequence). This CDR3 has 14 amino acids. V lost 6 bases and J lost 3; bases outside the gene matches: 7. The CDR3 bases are TGTGCCAGCAGCGAAGGGGGACAGGTCTACGAGCAGTACTTC. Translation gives CASSEGGQVYEQYF.

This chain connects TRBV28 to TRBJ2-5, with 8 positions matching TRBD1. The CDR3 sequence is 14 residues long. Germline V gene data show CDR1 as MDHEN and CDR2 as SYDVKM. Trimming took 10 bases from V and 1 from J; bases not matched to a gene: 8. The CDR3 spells CATTGQEIQETQYF. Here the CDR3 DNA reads TGTGCCACTACGGGACAGGAGATCCAAGAGACCCAGTACTTC.

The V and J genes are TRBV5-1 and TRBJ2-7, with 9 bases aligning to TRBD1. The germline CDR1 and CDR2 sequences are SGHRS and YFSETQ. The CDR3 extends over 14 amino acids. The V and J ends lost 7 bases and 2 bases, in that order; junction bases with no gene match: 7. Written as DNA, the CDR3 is TGCGCCAGCTCGGACAGGGGAAGGGCCTACGAGCAGTACTTC. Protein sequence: CASSDRGRAYEQYF.

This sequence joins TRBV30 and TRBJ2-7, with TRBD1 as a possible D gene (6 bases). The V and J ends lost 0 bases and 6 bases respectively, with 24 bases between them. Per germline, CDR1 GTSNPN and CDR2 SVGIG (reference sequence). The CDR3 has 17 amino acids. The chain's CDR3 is CAWSVAWSTGGLAEQYF. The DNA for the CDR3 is TGTGCCTGGAGTGTGGCCTGGTCGACAGGTGGCTTGGCCGAGCAGTACTTC.

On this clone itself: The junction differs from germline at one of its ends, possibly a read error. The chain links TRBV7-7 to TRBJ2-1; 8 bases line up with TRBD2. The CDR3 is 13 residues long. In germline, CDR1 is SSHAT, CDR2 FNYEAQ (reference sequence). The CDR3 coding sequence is TGTGCTAGCAGCTCGGGGGGGGGCCATGAGCAGTTCTTC. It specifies CASSSGGGHEQFF.

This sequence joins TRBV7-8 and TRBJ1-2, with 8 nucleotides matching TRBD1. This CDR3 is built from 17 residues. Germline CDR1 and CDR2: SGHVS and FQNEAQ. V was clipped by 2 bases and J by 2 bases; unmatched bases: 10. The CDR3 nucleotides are TGTGCCAGCAGCTTACTTTACCCGGGACAGGCGAACTATGGCTACACCTTC. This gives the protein CASSLLYPGQANYGYTF.